This T cell receptor (beta chain) was captured by sequencing in a study of regulatory T cells in long-lasting Graves disease. Study-level points and caveats: Favored gene segments in persistent disease were TRBV28, TRBJ1-2 and TRBJ2-5. Persistent patients shared fewer than 3,500 public clonotypes among themselves. Newly diagnosed patients shared fewer, at more than 850.

V shed 8 bases, J shed 5 bases, and the junction held 8 bases outside the gene matches. This CDR3 region has 14 residues. The time point is: newly diagnosed GD, antithyroid drugs for less than 3 months. RNA extracted from PBMCs served as the sequencing template. Graves' disease diagnosis was established per American Thyroid Association guidelines. HTBI primers from iRepertoire and Arm-PCR of CDR3 regions yielded the TCR beta libraries. TCRdb redid the calling of the multiplex PCR reads with MiXCR, one entry per CDR3 protein. Found here are roughly 510,000 distinct CDR3 sequences, more than 15% of them singletons; the top ten hold around 13%. This clonotype was detected ten times or more. Its antigen is not known. These records were also assigned to another study, of T cells in Graves' hyperthyroidism and ophthalmopathy. That paper notes: The definition of stable Graves' hyperthyroidism was no ophthalmopathy progression within 18 months.

Sequenced here: peripheral blood mononuclear cells (PBMCs), sampled at new diagnosis, from a patient treated with antithyroid drugs. The clonotype originates from a man aged 18 to 29 with Graves disease. The chain joins TRBV12-3 or TRBV12-4 to TRBJ1-5; 8 bases line up with TRBD1. CDR3 residues: CASQRTGRHQPQHF. CDR3 DNA: TGTGCCAGCCAACGGACAGGGAGGCATCAGCCCCAGCATTTT.